This T cell receptor (beta chain) was sequenced for a study of blood T cell repertoires in COVID-19. Turning to the study itself: From the United States, Italy and Spain came samples of acute and convalescent COVID-19.

Participants, about 18 to 90 years old, spanned 24 US areas. The study assigned cohorts using participant-reported clinical history. Two negative PCRs, clearance, or symptom resolution had been documented for recovered Cohort 3 donors. The length of the CDR3 is 15 residues. V lost 0 bases and J 2 bases, leaving 10 bases between the germline ends. Germline V gene lookup returns CDR1 WNHNN and CDR2 SYGVQD (reference sequence). Clones were sequenced by immunoSEQ multiplex PCR, and TCRdb holds only the in-frame ones, with some missing. In the table there are hundreds of thousands of clones, roughly nine tenths of which are singletons.

The sequence derives from a woman aged 55 to 70 who had recovered from COVID-19. The chain recombines TRBV10-1 with TRBJ2-5; D may be TRBD1 (6 bases). Sequenced sample: PBMCs or T cells enriched from blood (not recorded which). The CDR3, as DNA: TGCGCCAGCAGTGAGTCACAGGGTGGACAAGAGACCCAGTACTTC. Translated: CASSESQGGQETQYF.